The 25 T cell receptor beta chains in this list originate from one sample, sequenced in a study of blood T cell repertoires in COVID-19. Sequencing used immunoSEQ multiplex PCR; TCRdb keeps in-frame clones, though not all of them. The table has roughly 86,000 clones, around nine tenths seen once. Sequencing input: peripheral blood. All receptors come from a man over 45 with active or convalescent COVID-19.

This chain joins TRBV7-2 and TRBJ1-1; TRBD1 might be the D (5 bases). The CDR3 is 14 amino acids. V lost 1 base, J lost 3 bases, and 9 bases lay in between. The germline V gene encodes CDR1 SGHTA and CDR2 FQGNSA. This CDR3 is CASSLEAGYTEAFF. The DNA for the CDR3 is TGTGCCAGCAGCTTAGAGGCAGGGTACACTGAAGCTTTCTTT.

The chain carries TRBV6-2 or TRBV6-3 and TRBJ2-5; TRBD2 might be the D (5 bases). Trimming took off 1 base at V and 2 bases at J, with 5 bases between the two ends. This CDR3 is built from 13 residues. The germline CDR1 and CDR2 sequences are MNHEY and SVGEGT. The CDR3 region has the DNA TGTGCCAGCAGTTACTGGACTCAAGAGACCCAGTACTTC. It specifies CASSYWTQETQYF.

The chain joins TRBV6-1 to TRBJ2-1; D gene ambiguous. Trimming stripped 2 bases from V and 5 bases from J, with 10 bases between. Germline V gene data show CDR1 as MNHNS and CDR2 as SASEGT. The CDR3 is 14 amino acids. CDR3 DNA: TGTGCCAGCAGTGAATCTGGCAGTAACAATGAGCAGTTCTTC. Its protein is CASSESGSNNEQFF.

The chain links TRBV19 to TRBJ2-1; 12 bases map to TRBD2. V was pared by 6 bases and J by 5 bases, with 5 bases of the junction left unmatched. The germline gives CDR1 LNHDA, CDR2 SQIVND (reference sequence). The CDR3 runs to 15 residues. Here the CDR3 reads CASRTLAGGHNEQFF. The DNA for the CDR3 is TGTGCCAGTAGGACACTAGCGGGGGGCCACAATGAGCAGTTCTTC.

J is TRBJ2-7 and V is TRBV5-6, with TRBD1 identical over 7 bases. Per germline, CDR1 SGHDT and CDR2 YYEEEE. The V segment lost 3 bases and the J segment 4 bases; nucleotides outside the gene matches: 4. The CDR3 sequence is 13 residues long. In DNA form, the CDR3 reads TGTGCCAGCAGCTCACAGGGGAATTACGAGCAGTACGTC. It encodes CASSSQGNYEQYV.

This chain joins TRBV5-6 and TRBJ1-6; the D is unclear. The V end lost 1 base, the J end lost 8 bases, and 13 bases lay between the germline ends. Germline values: CDR1 SGHDT, CDR2 YYEEEE. There are 15 residues in the CDR3. This chain's CDR3 is CASSLNREGDSPLHF. CDR3 bases: TGTGCCAGCAGCTTGAATAGGGAGGGTGATTCACCCCTCCACTTT.

J is TRBJ1-1 and V is TRBV12-3 or TRBV12-4; TRBD1 is a possible D gene (5 bases). The V and J ends lost 5 bases and 4 bases respectively, with 11 bases between them. The CDR3 is 13 residues long. CDR3 in amino acids: CASSLSRGTEAFF. The CDR3 bases are TGTGCCAGCAGTCTATCTAGGGGCACTGAAGCTTTCTTT.

The chain links TRBV14 to TRBJ2-7; 9 bases are a match to TRBD1. This CDR3 comprises 15 residues. J was trimmed by 2 bases and V by 2 bases; bases with no gene match: 4. Germline V gene data show CDR1 as SGHDN and CDR2 as FVKESK. The CDR3 region has the DNA TGTGCCAGCAGCCAAAGACAGGGGGGGCCCTACGAGCAGTACTTC. Protein: CASSQRQGGPYEQYF.

This chain uses TRBV3-1 (or the pseudogene TRBV3-2) with TRBJ1-6; tentative D call: TRBD1 (6 bases). V lost 2 bases, J lost 7 bases, and 12 bases lay in between. CDR3 length equals 15 residues. CDR1 LGHDT and CDR2 YNNKEL come from the germline V gene (reference sequence). The CDR3 is CASSQTYQGNSPLHF. Here the CDR3 DNA reads TGTGCCAGCAGCCAAACTTACCAGGGGAATTCACCCCTCCACTTT.

DNA of the CDR3: TGTGCCAGTAGCCGGGACACGCCGACCTTC. Translated, it gives CASSRDTPTF. The rearrangement uses TRBV19 and TRBJ1-2, with TRBD1 as a possible D gene (6 bases). V was cut by 6 bases and J by 14 bases, with 13 bases left in between. CDR1 and CDR2 from the germline V gene are LNHDA and SQIVND (reference sequence). The CDR3 has 10 residues.

This clone was recorded a few times. V gene TRBV5-1 combines with J gene TRBJ2-1, with D uncertain. From germline, CDR1 is SGHRS and CDR2 YFSETQ. The CDR3 covers 12 residues. The V end lost 3 bases, the J end lost 6 bases, and 7 bases lay between the germline ends. CDR3: CASSSLGNEQFF. The CDR3 DNA reads as TGCGCCAGCAGCTCGCTCGGCAATGAGCAGTTCTTC.

This sequence joins TRBV7-2 and TRBJ1-6; TRBD1 matches 9 bases. Germline V CDR1 and CDR2: SGHTA, FQGNSA. V shed 4 bases, J shed 9 bases, and the junction held 7 bases outside the gene matches. The CDR3 has 15 residues. The CDR3 nucleotides are TGTGCCAGCAGCTCAGGTACAGGGGGCGGTTCACCCCTCCACTTT. The encoded protein is CASSSGTGGGSPLHF.

This chain joins TRBV30 and TRBJ2-5, with D unresolved. Germline-derived CDR1 and CDR2 are GTSNPN and SVGIG (reference sequence). The V end lost 0 bases, the J end lost 10 bases, and 9 bases lay between the germline ends. This CDR3 contains 11 residues. DNA for the CDR3: TGTGCCTGGAGTGTTAGTACGGTCCAGTACTTC. This sequence encodes CAWSVSTVQYF.

V and J are TRBV7-2 and TRBJ2-1, with TRBD2 matching 8 bases. With V trimmed by 5 bases and J by 3 bases, 6 bases remained unmatched. Germline CDR1 is SGHTA and CDR2 is FQGNSA. This CDR3 comprises 15 residues. CDR3 protein: CASSRSGEGYNEQFF. The CDR3 region has the DNA TGTGCCAGCAGCCGTAGCGGGGAGGGCTACAATGAGCAGTTCTTC.

The CDR3 reads CASSAPSGANVLTF. CDR3 DNA sequence: TGCGCCAGCAGTGCTCCCTCTGGGGCCAACGTCCTGACTTTC. The V and J genes are TRBV10-2 and TRBJ2-6, with D uncertain. The V gene's germline CDR1 is WSHSY and CDR2 SAAADI. The length of the CDR3 is 14 residues. The germline V and J ends were trimmed by 4 bases and 0 bases, with 4 bases remaining between them.

A single count supports this clone. Its ends do not fully match the called genes, so a read error is possible. The chain has TRBV28 and TRBJ2-1; 8 bases agree with TRBD2. Germline CDR1 is MDHEN and CDR2 is SYDVKM. The CDR3 is 18 amino acids. The CDR3 coding sequence is TGTGCCAGCAGTTTATGGGGCGGGGGGACAACCTCCCACAATGAGCAGTTCTTC. Translating gives CASSLWGGGTTSHNEQFF.

There are a few counts of this clone. The chain is built from TRBV7-6 and TRBJ1-3; no reliable D call. Germline V gene lookup returns CDR1 SGHVS and CDR2 FNYEAQ. The CDR3 consists of 15 residues. V dropped 3 bases and J dropped 2 bases, with 11 bases sitting between them. CDR3 coding DNA: TGTGCCAGCAGCTTGAGCCCCATAGCTGGAAACACCATATATTTT. Translating it yields CASSLSPIAGNTIYF.

This clone was counted a single time. The J gene is TRBJ1-5, the V gene TRBV27, with D perhaps TRBD1 (6 bases). Trimming took 2 bases from V and 9 from J, leaving 20 bases between them. The CDR3 totals 16 residues. Germline values: CDR1 MNHEY, CDR2 SMNVEV (reference sequence). The CDR3 spells CASSLTWGHPKAPQHF. For the CDR3, the DNA is TGTGCCAGCAGTTTAACTTGGGGACACCCCAAAGCGCCCCAGCATTTT.

J is TRBJ1-5 and V is TRBV13; 7 bases fit TRBD1. The CDR3 length is 15 residues. Germline values: CDR1 PRHDT, CDR2 FYEKMQ (reference sequence). V shed 2 bases, J shed 3 bases, and the junction held 4 bases outside the gene matches. CDR3 bases: TGTGCCAGCAGCTTACGGGACAGTGCCAATCAGCCCCAGCATTTT. It encodes CASSLRDSANQPQHF.

The chain uses TRBV7-8 and TRBJ1-4; D is unresolved. The CDR3 loop spans 16 amino acids. V lost 6 bases and J 5 bases, leaving 19 bases between the germline ends. Germline lookup yields CDR1 SGHVS and CDR2 FQNEAQ. CDR3 in amino acids: CASRTLTRAGNEKLFF. CDR3 nucleotide sequence: TGTGCCAGCAGGACACTCACCCGGGCGGGAAATGAAAAACTGTTTTTT. Variable domain in full (rest from reference TRBV7-8 and TRBJ1-4): GAGVSQSPRYKVAKRGQDVALRCDPISGHVSLFWYQQALGQGPEFLTYFQNEAQLDKSGLPSDRFFAERPEGSVSTLKIQRTQQEDSAVYLCASRTLTRAGNEKLFFGSGTQLSVL.

The chain joins TRBV28 to TRBJ2-2, with D uncertain. Per the germline V gene, CDR1 is MDHEN and CDR2 is SYDVKM. This CDR3 comprises 13 residues. The ends were cut back, 6 bases at V and 6 bases at J, with 11 bases in the middle. The CDR3 nucleotides are TGTGCCAGCAGCGAGATGCGTTCCGGGGAGCTGTTTTTT. Protein: CASSEMRSGELFF. Full variable domain (rest looked up from reference TRBV28 and TRBJ2-2): DVKVTQSSRYLVKRTGEKVFLECVQDMDHENMFWYRQDPGLGLRLIYFSYDVKMKEKGDIPEGYSVSREKKERFSLILESASTNQTSMYLCASSEMRSGELFFGEGSRLTVL.

The chain combines TRBV9 with TRBJ1-3; 7 bases fit TRBD1. V trimming: 0 bases; J trimming: 0 bases; junction bases outside the gene matches: 6. The CDR3 runs 17 residues. CDR1 and CDR2 from the germline V gene are SGDLS and YYNGEE. The CDR3: CASSVEVPGGSGNTIYF. The CDR3 coding sequence is TGTGCCAGCAGCGTAGAGGTGCCAGGGGGCTCTGGAAACACCATATATTTT. The full variable domain, in which reference TRBV9 and TRBJ1-3 provide the parts outside the CDR3, is DSGVTQTPKHLITATGQRVTLRCSPRSGDLSVYWYQQSLDQGLQFLIQYYNGEERAKGNILERFSAQQFPDLHSELNLSSLELGDSALYFCASSVEVPGGSGNTIYFGEGSWLTVV.

The V call is TRBV6-2 or TRBV6-3, the J call TRBJ2-2; D is undetermined. Trimming took off 2 bases at V and 4 bases at J, with 8 bases between the two ends. Germline V gene data show CDR1 as MNHEY and CDR2 as SVGEGT. CDR3 length: 14 residues. The CDR3 DNA reads as TGTGCCAGCAGTTACATGGCCACCACCGGGGAGCTGTTTTTT. As protein: CASSYMATTGELFF.

The chain is built from TRBV5-4 and TRBJ2-5, with 7 bases matching TRBD1. CDR1 SGHNT and CDR2 YYREEE come from the germline V gene (reference sequence). CDR3 length: 14 amino acids. V lost 1 base, J lost 5 bases, and 5 bases stayed unmatched. The CDR3 DNA sequence: TGTGCCAGCAGCTTGCGACAGGGCACGGAGACCCAGTACTTC. Protein sequence: CASSLRQGTETQYF.

The chain has TRBV13 and TRBJ2-3, with TRBD2 identical over 12 bases. The V segment lost 5 bases and the J segment 4 bases; nucleotides outside the gene matches: 7. Looked up from germline, CDR1 is PRHDT and CDR2 is FYEKMQ (reference sequence). The CDR3 has 16 amino acids. CDR3 region: CASSQGLAGFSDTQYF. The CDR3 DNA follows: TGTGCCAGCAGCCAAGGACTAGCGGGGTTTTCAGATACGCAGTATTTT. The full variable domain, with the rest looked up from reference TRBV13 and TRBJ2-3, is AAGVIQSPRHLIKEKRETATLKCYPIPRHDTVYWYQQGPGQDPQFLISFYEKMQSDKGSIPDRFSAQQFSDYHSELNMSSLELGDSALYFCASSQGLAGFSDTQYFGPGTRLTVL.